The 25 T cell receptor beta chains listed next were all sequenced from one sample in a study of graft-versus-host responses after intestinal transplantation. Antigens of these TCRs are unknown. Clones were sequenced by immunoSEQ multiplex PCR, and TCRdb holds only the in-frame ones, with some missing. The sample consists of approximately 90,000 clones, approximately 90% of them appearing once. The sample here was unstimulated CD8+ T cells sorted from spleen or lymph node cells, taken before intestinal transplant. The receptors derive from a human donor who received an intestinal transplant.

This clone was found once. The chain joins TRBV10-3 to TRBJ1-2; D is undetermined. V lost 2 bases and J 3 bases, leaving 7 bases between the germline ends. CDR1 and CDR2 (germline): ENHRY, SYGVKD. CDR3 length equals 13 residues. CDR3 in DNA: TGTGCCATCAGTGAGCACCCGGACTATGGCTACACCTTC. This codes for CAISEHPDYGYTF.

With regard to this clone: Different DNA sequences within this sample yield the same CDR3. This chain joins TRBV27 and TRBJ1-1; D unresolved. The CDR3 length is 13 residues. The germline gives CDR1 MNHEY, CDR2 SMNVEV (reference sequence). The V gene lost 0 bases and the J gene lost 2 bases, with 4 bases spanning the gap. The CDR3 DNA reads TGTGCCAGCAGTTTATCAGTAAACACTGAAGCTTTCTTT. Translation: CASSLSVNTEAFF.

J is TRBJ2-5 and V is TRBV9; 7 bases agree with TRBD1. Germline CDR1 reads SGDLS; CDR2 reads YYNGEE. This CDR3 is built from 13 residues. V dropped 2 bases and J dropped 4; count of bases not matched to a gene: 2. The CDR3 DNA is TGTGCCAGCAGCGTCTGGACAGGAGAGACCCAGTACTTC. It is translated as CASSVWTGETQYF.

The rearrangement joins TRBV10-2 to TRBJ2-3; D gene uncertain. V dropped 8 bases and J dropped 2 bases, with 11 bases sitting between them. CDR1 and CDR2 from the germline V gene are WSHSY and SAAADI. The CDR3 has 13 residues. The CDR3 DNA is TGCGCCAGCGGGCGTCGGACCACAGATACGCAGTATTTT. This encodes CASGRRTTDTQYF.

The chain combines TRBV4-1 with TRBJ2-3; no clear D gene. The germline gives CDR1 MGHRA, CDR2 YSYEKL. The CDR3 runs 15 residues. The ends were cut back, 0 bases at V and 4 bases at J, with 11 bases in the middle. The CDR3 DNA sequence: TGCGCCAGCAGCCAAGAATTGGGCCGTCCAGATACGCAGTATTTT. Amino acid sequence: CASSQELGRPDTQYF.

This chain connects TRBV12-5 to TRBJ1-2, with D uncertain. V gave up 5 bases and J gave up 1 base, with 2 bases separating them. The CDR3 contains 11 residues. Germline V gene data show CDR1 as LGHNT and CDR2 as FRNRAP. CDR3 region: CASGDNYGYTF. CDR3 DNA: TGTGCTAGTGGTGATAACTATGGCTACACCTTC.

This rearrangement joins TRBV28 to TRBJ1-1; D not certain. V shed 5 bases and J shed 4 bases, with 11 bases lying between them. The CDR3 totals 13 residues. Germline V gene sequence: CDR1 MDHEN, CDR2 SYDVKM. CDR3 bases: TGTGCCAGCAGTCGAGAGCCCGGCACTGAAGCTTTCTTT. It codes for CASSREPGTEAFF. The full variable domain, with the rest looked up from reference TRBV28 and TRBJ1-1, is DVKVTQSSRYLVKRTGEKVFLECVQDMDHENMFWYRQDPGLGLRLIYFSYDVKMKEKGDIPEGYSVSREKKERFSLILESASTNQTSMYLCASSREPGTEAFFGQGTRLTVV.

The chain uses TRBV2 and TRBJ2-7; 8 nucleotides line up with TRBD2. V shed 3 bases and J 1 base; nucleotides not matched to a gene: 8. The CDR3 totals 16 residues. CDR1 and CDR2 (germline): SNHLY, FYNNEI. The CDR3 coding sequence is TGTGCCAGCAGTGATTATGGACTAGCTGATTCCTACGAGCAGTACTTC. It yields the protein CASSDYGLADSYEQYF.

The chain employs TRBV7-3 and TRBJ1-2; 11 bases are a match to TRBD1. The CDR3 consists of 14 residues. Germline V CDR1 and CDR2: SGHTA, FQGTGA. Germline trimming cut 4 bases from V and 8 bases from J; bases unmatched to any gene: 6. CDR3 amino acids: CASSSGQGAEGYTF. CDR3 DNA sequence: TGTGCCAGCAGCTCCGGACAGGGGGCTGAAGGCTACACCTTC.

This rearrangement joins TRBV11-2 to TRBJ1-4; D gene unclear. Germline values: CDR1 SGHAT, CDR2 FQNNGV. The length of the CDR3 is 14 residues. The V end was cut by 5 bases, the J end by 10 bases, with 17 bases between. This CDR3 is CASSTRLGRGKLFF. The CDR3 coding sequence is TGTGCCAGCAGCACCCGACTGGGTCGGGGAAAACTGTTTTTT.

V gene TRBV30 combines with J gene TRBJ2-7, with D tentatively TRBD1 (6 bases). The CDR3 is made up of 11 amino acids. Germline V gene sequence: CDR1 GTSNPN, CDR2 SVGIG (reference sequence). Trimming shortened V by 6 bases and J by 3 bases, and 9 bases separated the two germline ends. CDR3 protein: CACLGHYEQYF. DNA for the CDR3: TGTGCCTGCCTGGGACACTACGAGCAGTACTTC. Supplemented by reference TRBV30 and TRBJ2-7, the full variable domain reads SQTIHQWPATLVQPVGSPLSLECTVEGTSNPNLYWYRQAAGRGLQLLFYSVGIGQISSEVPQNLSASRPQDRQFILSSKKLLLSDSGFYLCACLGHYEQYFGPGTRLTVT.

CDR3 residues: CASSLEAAHRGNTIYF. CDR3 sequence (DNA): TGTGCCAGCAGCTTGGAGGCAGCCCATAGAGGAAACACCATATATTTT. The rearrangement links TRBV5-6 to TRBJ1-3; D gene unclear. V lost 0 bases, J lost 4 bases, and 14 bases lay in between. Germline V gene data show CDR1 as SGHDT and CDR2 as YYEEEE. This CDR3 comprises 16 residues.

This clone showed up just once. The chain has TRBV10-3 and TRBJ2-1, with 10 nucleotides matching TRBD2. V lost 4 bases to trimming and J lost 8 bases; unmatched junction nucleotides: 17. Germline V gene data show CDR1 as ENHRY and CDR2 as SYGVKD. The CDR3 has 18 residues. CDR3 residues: CAISVFSFGGTSVHEQFF. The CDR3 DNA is TGTGCCATCAGTGTTTTCTCATTTGGGGGGACTAGCGTCCATGAGCAGTTCTTC.

CDR3 residues: CASPSPGTSLVGEQFF. CDR3 sequence (DNA): TGTGCCAGCCCGAGTCCCGGGACTAGTCTTGTCGGTGAGCAGTTCTTC. V and J are TRBV14 and TRBJ2-1; 8 bases agree with TRBD2. Per the germline V gene, CDR1 is SGHDN and CDR2 is FVKESK. The ends lost 8 bases at V and 9 bases at J; junction bases unmatched: 18. The CDR3 is 16 amino acids.

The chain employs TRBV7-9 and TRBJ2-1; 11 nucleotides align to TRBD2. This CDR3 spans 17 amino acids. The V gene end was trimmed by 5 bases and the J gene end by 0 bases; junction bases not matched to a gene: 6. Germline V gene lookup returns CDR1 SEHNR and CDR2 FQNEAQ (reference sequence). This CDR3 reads CASSPSGGTYSYNEQFF. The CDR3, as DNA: TGTGCCAGCAGCCCTAGCGGGGGGACATACTCCTACAATGAGCAGTTCTTC. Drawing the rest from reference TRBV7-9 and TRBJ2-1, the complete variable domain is DTGVSQNPRHKITKRGQNVTFRCDPISEHNRLYWYRQTLGQGPEFLTYFQNEAQLEKSRLLSDRFSAERPKGSFSTLEIQRTEQGDSAMYLCASSPSGGTYSYNEQFFGPGTRLTVL.

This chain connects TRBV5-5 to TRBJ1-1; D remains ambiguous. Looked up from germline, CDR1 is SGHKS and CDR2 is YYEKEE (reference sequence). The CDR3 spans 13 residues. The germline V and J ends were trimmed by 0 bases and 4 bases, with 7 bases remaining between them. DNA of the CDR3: TGTGCCAGCAGCTTGGCCCTGAGCACTGAAGCTTTCTTT. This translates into CASSLALSTEAFF. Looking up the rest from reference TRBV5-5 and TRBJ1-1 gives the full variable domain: DAGVTQSPTHLIKTRGQQVTLRCSPISGHKSVSWYQQVLGQGPQFIFQYYEKEERGRGNFPDRFSARQFPNYSSELNVNALLLGDSALYLCASSLALSTEAFFGQGTRLTVV.

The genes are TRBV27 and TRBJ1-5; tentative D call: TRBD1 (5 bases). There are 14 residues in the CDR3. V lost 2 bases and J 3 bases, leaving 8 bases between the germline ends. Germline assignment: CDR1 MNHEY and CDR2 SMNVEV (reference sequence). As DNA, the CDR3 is TGTGCCAGCAGTTTAGGGACTCCCAATCAGCCCCAGCATTTT. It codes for CASSLGTPNQPQHF.

The CDR3 nucleotides read TGTGCCAGCAGCTGGACTAGCGGGGTGTACAATGAGCAGTTCTTC. This gives the protein CASSWTSGVYNEQFF. This chain uses TRBV7-2 with TRBJ2-1; 12 bases agree with TRBD2. The germline CDR1 and CDR2 sequences are SGHTA and FQGNSA. The CDR3 runs to 15 residues. V trimming: 4 bases; J trimming: 4 bases; junction bases outside the gene matches: 2. The full variable domain, with the rest looked up from reference TRBV7-2 and TRBJ2-1, is GAGVSQSPSNKVTEKGKDVELRCDPISGHTALYWYRQSLGQGLEFLIYFQGNSAPDKSGLPSDRFSAERTGGSVSTLTIQRTQQEDSAVYLCASSWTSGVYNEQFFGPGTRLTVL.

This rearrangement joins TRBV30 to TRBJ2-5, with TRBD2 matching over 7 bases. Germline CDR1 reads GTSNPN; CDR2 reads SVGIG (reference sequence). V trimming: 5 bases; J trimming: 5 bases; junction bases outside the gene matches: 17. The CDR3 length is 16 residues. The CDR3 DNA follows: TGTGCCTGGTCTGACGGGGGGAGGCCAGTGATGGAGACCCAGTACTTC. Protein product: CAWSDGGRPVMETQYF. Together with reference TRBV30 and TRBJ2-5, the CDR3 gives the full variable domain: SQTIHQWPATLVQPVGSPLSLECTVEGTSNPNLYWYRQAAGRGLQLLFYSVGIGQISSEVPQNLSASRPQDRQFILSSKKLLLSDSGFYLCAWSDGGRPVMETQYFGPGTRLLVL.

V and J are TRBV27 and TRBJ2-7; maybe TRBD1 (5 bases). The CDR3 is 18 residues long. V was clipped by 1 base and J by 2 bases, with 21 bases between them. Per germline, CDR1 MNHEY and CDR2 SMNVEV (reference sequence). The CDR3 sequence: CASSLYPGRRADAYEQYF. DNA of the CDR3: TGTGCCAGCAGTTTATACCCTGGTCGCAGGGCGGATGCCTACGAGCAGTACTTC.

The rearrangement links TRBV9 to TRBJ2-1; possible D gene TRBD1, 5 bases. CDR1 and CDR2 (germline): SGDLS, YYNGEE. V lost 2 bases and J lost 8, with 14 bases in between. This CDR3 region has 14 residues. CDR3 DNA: TGTGCCAGCAGCGTTACAGGTACGCGGTATGAGCAGTTCTTC. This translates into CASSVTGTRYEQFF.

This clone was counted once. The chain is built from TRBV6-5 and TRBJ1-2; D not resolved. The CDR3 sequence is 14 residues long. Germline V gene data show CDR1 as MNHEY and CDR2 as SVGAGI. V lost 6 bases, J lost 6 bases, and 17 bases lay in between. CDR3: CASSYSKIGNGYTF. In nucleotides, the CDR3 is TGTGCCAGCAGCTATTCGAAAATAGGGAATGGCTACACCTTC.

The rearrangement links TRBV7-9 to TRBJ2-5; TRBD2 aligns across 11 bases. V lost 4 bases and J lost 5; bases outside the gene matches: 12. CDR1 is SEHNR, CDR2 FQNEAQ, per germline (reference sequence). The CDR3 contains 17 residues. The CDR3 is CASSWRLAGCGRETQYF. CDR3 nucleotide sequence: TGTGCCAGCAGCTGGCGACTAGCGGGATGCGGCCGTGAGACCCAGTACTTC.

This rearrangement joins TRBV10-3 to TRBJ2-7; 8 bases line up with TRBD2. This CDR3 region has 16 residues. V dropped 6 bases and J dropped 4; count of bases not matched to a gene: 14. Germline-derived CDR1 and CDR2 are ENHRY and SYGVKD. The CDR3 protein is CAIRTEHSGTKYEQYF. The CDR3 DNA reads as TGTGCCATCAGGACCGAACATAGCGGGACCAAGTACGAGCAGTACTTC.

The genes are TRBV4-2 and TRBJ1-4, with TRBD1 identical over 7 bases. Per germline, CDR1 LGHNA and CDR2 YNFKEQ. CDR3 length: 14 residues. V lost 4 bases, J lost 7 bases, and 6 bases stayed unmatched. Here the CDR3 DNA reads TGTGCCAGCAGCCCCTGGGACAGAGGTGAAAAACTGTTTTTT. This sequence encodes CASSPWDRGEKLFF.